Below are 26 T cell receptor beta chains sequenced from a single sample in a study of blood T cells in healthy people across ages. Primers used in a second PCR of roughly 7 to 11 cycles were a sample-barcoded 5' primer and a J-beta primer mix. MiXCR, run by TCRdb on the 5' RACE reads, gives a single entry per CDR3 protein. The data contain about 800,000 distinct CDR3 sequences, around 25% of them singletons. The sample was also reused in another study, on T cells of mothers and their children.

The sequenced material came from blood. These receptor sequences come from a boy aged 5-17 years in good health.

The rearrangement links TRBV25-1 to TRBJ2-5; TRBD1 matches 9 bases. V shed 2 bases and J 5 bases; nucleotides not matched to a gene: 9. Germline CDR1 MGHDK, CDR2 SYGVNS. The CDR3 sequence is 16 residues long. This chain's CDR3 is CASSEGTGQGRETQYF. Here the CDR3 DNA reads TGTGCCAGCAGTGAAGGGACGGGACAGGGAAGGGAGACCCAGTACTTC.

This clonotype has a handful of counts. The chain uses TRBV28 and TRBJ2-7, with D possibly TRBD1 on 6 matching bases. V lost 5 bases and J 3 bases, leaving 11 bases between the germline ends. The CDR3 consists of 13 residues. The germline gives CDR1 MDHEN, CDR2 SYDVKM. The CDR3 DNA is TGTGCCAGCAGTACAGGGACGCACTACGAGCAGTACTTC. Translating gives CASSTGTHYEQYF.

In the case of this clonotype: The DNA is left out, because the CDR3 cannot be placed on it with certainty; the CDR3 is given as TCRdb lists it. The chain carries TRBV29-1 and TRBJ2-1. Germline V gives CDR1 SQVTM, CDR2 ANQGSEA. Inclusive of both ends, the CDR3 amounts to 16 amino acids. CDR3: CSVESVGQYFGNEQFF.

This clonotype was found many times. The chain links TRBV5-5 to TRBJ2-1; the D call may be TRBD1 or TRBD2 (5 bases each). CDR1 is SGHKS, CDR2 YYEKEE, per germline (reference sequence). V was trimmed by 0 bases and J by 6 bases, leaving 10 bases between them. This CDR3 spans 14 amino acids. The CDR3 loop reads CASSLEGEFNEQFF. The CDR3 nucleotides read TGTGCCAGCAGCTTGGAAGGGGAGTTCAATGAGCAGTTCTTC.

The chain has TRBV4-3 and TRBJ2-7; D is perhaps TRBD2 (7 bases). The CDR3 is made up of 15 amino acids. V was shortened by 0 bases and J by 4 bases, with 13 bases between the two germline ends. Germline V gene sequence: CDR1 LGHNA, CDR2 YSLEER. For the CDR3, the DNA is TGCGCCAGCAGCCAAGACAGGGGACTAATTTACGAGCAGTACTTC. Translation: CASSQDRGLIYEQYF.

This clonotype was recorded a few times. The chain links TRBV28 to TRBJ2-5; D ambiguous. The CDR3 contains 14 residues. CDR1 and CDR2 from the germline V gene are MDHEN and SYDVKM. The ends were cut back, 5 bases at V and 5 bases at J, with 15 bases in the middle. CDR3 sequence: CASSPLGPMETQYF. The CDR3 DNA sequence: TGTGCCAGCAGTCCCCTGGGCCCTATGGAGACCCAGTACTTC.

The count of this clonotype is one. The chain couples TRBV5-1 to TRBJ2-6; D gene unclear. V was clipped by 2 bases and J by 10 bases, with 19 bases between them. The CDR3 contains 16 residues. CDR1 is SGHRS and CDR2 is YFSETQ in the germline V gene. CDR3 sequence: CASSFGYGQIGNVLTF. The CDR3 DNA reads TGCGCCAGCAGCTTTGGTTATGGGCAGATTGGTAACGTCCTGACTTTC.

The chain's CDR3 is CASSLAPGQVDEQFF. The CDR3 region has the DNA TGTGCCAGCAGCTTAGCGCCGGGACAGGTGGACGAGCAGTTCTTC. J is TRBJ2-5 and V is TRBV7-2; 8 positions match TRBD1. The tail of the sequence fits TRBJ2-1 better, so the J call may be wrong. From germline, CDR1 is SGHTA and CDR2 FQGNSA. This CDR3 region has 15 residues.

The chain combines TRBV20-1 with TRBJ2-2, with a weak D call TRBD1 (5 bases). V was trimmed by 5 bases and J by 7 bases, leaving 20 bases between them. The V gene's germline CDR1 is DFQATT and CDR2 SNEGSKA (reference sequence). The length of the CDR3 is 15 residues. The DNA for the CDR3 is TGCAGTGCTGGGGCCCCACAAACACTTGGCGGGGAGCTGTTTTTT. Amino acid sequence: CSAGAPQTLGGELFF.

This clonotype was observed a handful of times. The V call is TRBV12-3 or TRBV12-4, the J call TRBJ1-4, with 7 bases lining up with TRBD1. The CDR3 has 15 amino acids. V trimming: 6 bases; J trimming: 7 bases; junction bases outside the gene matches: 11. The CDR3 region has the DNA TGTGCCAGCAGGGCTCGACAGGGTTCAATTGAAAAACTGTTTTTT. It encodes CASRARQGSIEKLFF.

The J gene is TRBJ2-5, the V gene TRBV6-2 or TRBV6-3; D remains ambiguous. The J call may be faulty, since TRBJ2-7 better matches the DNA end. CDR1 MNHEY and CDR2 SVGEGT come from the germline V gene. The CDR3 has 12 residues. CDR3 in amino acids: CASSYLNIEQYF. Here the CDR3 DNA reads TGTGCCAGCAGTTACCTCAATATCGAGCAGTACTTC.

This clonotype has more than one count but fewer than ten. This rearrangement joins TRBV4-3 to TRBJ2-2; TRBD1 aligns across 7 bases. The CDR3 has 16 residues. Trimming took 4 bases from V and 5 from J; bases not matched to a gene: 10. Germline V gene data show CDR1 as LGHNA and CDR2 as YSLEER. CDR3 in amino acids: CASSPTRQGGTGELFF. The CDR3 DNA reads as TGCGCCAGCAGCCCGACCCGACAGGGCGGTACCGGGGAGCTGTTTTTT.

The CDR3: CASSSTSGGHNSTDTQYF. The CDR3 DNA sequence: TGTGCCAGCAGCTCGACTAGCGGGGGACATAATAGCACAGATACGCAGTATTTT. The rearrangement uses TRBV7-3 and TRBJ2-3, with TRBD2 identical over 12 bases. J lost 0 bases, V lost 4 bases, and 8 bases had no gene match. CDR1 is SGHTA, CDR2 FQGTGA, per germline. This CDR3 comprises 18 residues.

The chain has TRBV6-1 and TRBJ2-3; TRBD2 agrees at 8 bases. The CDR3 spans 16 residues. Trimming cost V 4 bases and J 0 bases; bases outside gene matches: 6. CDR1 is MNHNS, CDR2 SASEGT, per germline. CDR3 sequence reads: CASSATSGTSTDTQYF. The DNA of the CDR3 is TGTGCCAGCAGTGCAACTAGCGGAACTAGCACAGATACGCAGTATTTT.

On this clonotype: At one of its ends the junction is not consistent with the germline gene, which may arise from a read error. The chain uses TRBV30 and TRBJ2-5; D ambiguous. CDR1 is GTSNPN and CDR2 is SVGIG in the germline V gene (reference sequence). This CDR3 is 12 amino acids long. DNA for the CDR3: TGTGCCTCGAGTGGCCGTCGAGAGACCCAGTACTTC. Translating gives CASSGRRETQYF.

This clonotype was detected once. CDR3 DNA: TGTGCCAGCAGCCCAGGGACGGACCTCTATGGCTACACCTTC. It translates to CASSPGTDLYGYTF. The V call is TRBV14, the J call TRBJ1-2, with TRBD1 as a possible D gene (5 bases). The germline gives CDR1 SGHDN, CDR2 FVKESK. Trimming cost V 4 bases and J 4 bases, with 13 bases left between them. The CDR3 extends over 14 amino acids.

The sample holds a few counts of this clonotype. The chain joins TRBV11-2 to TRBJ2-1; 12 bases are a match to TRBD2. Germline V gives CDR1 SGHAT, CDR2 FQNNGV. The CDR3 totals 14 residues. The junction had 2 bases not matched to a gene; V was cut back by 3 bases and J by 8 bases. The CDR3 here is CASSLTSGSHEQFF. The CDR3 region has the DNA TGTGCCAGCAGCTTGACTAGCGGGAGCCATGAGCAGTTCTTC.

V is TRBV9 and J is TRBJ2-5, with 9 bases identical to TRBD2. The germline V gene encodes CDR1 SGDLS and CDR2 YYNGEE. The CDR3 loop spans 15 amino acids. V lost 2 bases, J lost 1 base, and 3 bases stayed unmatched. The CDR3 here is CASSVGGRAQETQYF. The CDR3 coding sequence is TGTGCCAGCAGCGTCGGCGGGAGGGCCCAAGAGACCCAGTACTTC. Supplemented by reference TRBV9 and TRBJ2-5, the full variable domain reads DSGVTQTPKHLITATGQRVTLRCSPRSGDLSVYWYQQSLDQGLQFLIQYYNGEERAKGNILERFSAQQFPDLHSELNLSSLELGDSALYFCASSVGGRAQETQYFGPGTRLLVL.

The chain combines TRBV4-2 with TRBJ2-7, with D possibly TRBD1 on 6 matching bases. The assigned J gene may be wrong: the sequence end matches TRBJ2-5 better. The CDR3 has 15 residues. Germline values: CDR1 LGHNA, CDR2 YNFKEQ. The CDR3 bases are TGTGCCAGCAGCCAAGATTCAGGGGTCGGAGAGACCCAGTACTTC. Its translation is CASSQDSGVGETQYF.

This clonotype was observed a few times. The CDR3 DNA is TGCAGCGGGCTAGTTCCTGACACCGGGGAGCTGTTTTTT. It encodes CSGLVPDTGELFF. The chain joins TRBV29-1 to TRBJ2-2; D is uncertain. V lost 7 bases to trimming and J lost 3 bases, with 12 bases between them. This CDR3 is built from 13 residues. The germline CDR1 and CDR2 sequences are SQVTM and ANQGSEA.

This clonotype has a handful of counts. The rearrangement links TRBV20-1 to TRBJ1-2, with 7 bases lining up with TRBD1. V dropped 5 bases and J dropped 4; count of bases not matched to a gene: 7. Per the germline V gene, CDR1 is DFQATT and CDR2 is SNEGSKA (reference sequence). The CDR3 is 13 amino acids. The chain's CDR3 is CSALTGKSYGYTF. CDR3 DNA: TGCAGTGCTTTGACAGGGAAGAGCTATGGCTACACCTTC.

This clonotype came up a few times. V and J are TRBV29-1 and TRBJ1-1; maybe TRBD1 (5 bases). CDR3 length equals 13 residues. The V gene's germline CDR1 is SQVTM and CDR2 ANQGSEA. Trimming took off 4 bases at V and 1 base at J, with 10 bases between the two ends. This CDR3 reads CSVGGGSNTEAFF. CDR3 DNA: TGCAGCGTTGGGGGGGGGTCGAACACTGAAGCTTTCTTT.

This clonotype came up a few times. CDR3 in DNA: TGCGCCAGCAGCCAAGATCCAGGGGATTCCTCCTACGAGCAGTACTTC. Its protein product is CASSQDPGDSSYEQYF. The rearrangement joins TRBV4-1 to TRBJ2-7; a weak D match, TRBD1 (6 bases). CDR1 is MGHRA, CDR2 YSYEKL, per germline. Trimming stripped 0 bases from V and 0 bases from J, with 12 bases between. This CDR3 contains 16 residues.

This clonotype has just a few counts. The chain joins TRBV20-1 to TRBJ1-6, with 7 nucleotides matching TRBD1. V shed 2 bases and J 0 bases; nucleotides not matched to a gene: 7. Germline lookup yields CDR1 DFQATT and CDR2 SNEGSKA (reference sequence). The CDR3 covers 17 residues. The CDR3 DNA sequence: TGCAGTGCTAGATCTACGGACAGGAGCTCCTATAATTCACCCCTCCACTTT. Amino acids: CSARSTDRSSYNSPLHF.

V and J are TRBV4-3 and TRBJ2-5; 10 positions agree with TRBD2. CDR3 length: 15 amino acids. V lost 4 bases and J lost 5; bases outside the gene matches: 7. Germline V CDR1 and CDR2: LGHNA, YSLEER. The CDR3 DNA reads as TGCGCCAGCAGCCCGGAACTAGCGGGATGGGAGACCCAGTACTTC. Translated: CASSPELAGWETQYF.

J is TRBJ2-5 and V is TRBV20-1; maybe TRBD1 (6 bases). V was trimmed by 5 bases and J by 5 bases, leaving 12 bases between them. Germline V CDR1 and CDR2: DFQATT, SNEGSKA (reference sequence). CDR3 length: 12 amino acids. The CDR3 region is CSAFRGTETQYF. The DNA of the CDR3 is TGCAGTGCTTTCAGGGGAACGGAGACCCAGTACTTC.